These 5 T cell receptor beta chains share one sample of origin, sequenced in a study of blood T cell repertoires in COVID-19. The repertoire was sequenced with immunoSEQ multiplex PCR; TCRdb's copy has only in-frame clones and lacks some. Altogether roughly 160,000 clones are present, about 86% being singletons, with the ten largest covering roughly 7%. The sample comprised peripheral blood. The receptors derive from a man between 45 and 60 years old with active or convalescent COVID-19.

This chain connects TRBV5-4 to TRBJ2-6, with D uncertain. Trimming pared 2 bases from V and 0 bases from J, leaving 6 bases between. CDR1 is SGHNT and CDR2 is YYREEE in the germline V gene (reference sequence). The CDR3 consists of 15 residues. This CDR3 reads CASSLLSSGANVLTF. The DNA for the CDR3 is TGTGCCAGCAGCTTACTGAGCTCTGGGGCCAACGTCCTGACTTTC.

The chain combines TRBV7-6 with TRBJ2-5, with 10 bases aligning to TRBD1. In germline, CDR1 is SGHVS, CDR2 FNYEAQ. The CDR3 is 14 residues long. V lost 7 bases, J lost 5 bases, and 7 bases stayed unmatched. CDR3 bases: TGTGCCAGCATCCCGGGACAGGGGTGGGAGACCCAGTACTTC. Translated: CASIPGQGWETQYF.

J is TRBJ2-5 and V is TRBV5-1; 8 bases match TRBD1. This CDR3 contains 14 residues. V shed 5 bases and J 1 base; nucleotides not matched to a gene: 4. Looked up from germline, CDR1 is SGHRS and CDR2 is YFSETQ. Here the CDR3 reads CASRLDRGQETQYF. CDR3 coding DNA: TGCGCCAGCAGACTCGACAGGGGCCAAGAGACCCAGTACTTC.

J is TRBJ2-7 and V is TRBV6-5, with 9 bases identical to TRBD1. Germline CDR1 MNHEY, CDR2 SVGAGI. The CDR3 runs to 15 residues. The V and J ends lost 6 bases and 2 bases, in that order; junction bases with no gene match: 8. In DNA, the CDR3 is TGTGCCAGCAGAACCGGGACAGGGTTTCCCTACGAGCAGTACTTC. This translates into CASRTGTGFPYEQYF.

The chain has TRBV3-1 (or the pseudogene TRBV3-2) and TRBJ2-1; TRBD2 matches 10 bases. Germline V gene data show CDR1 as LGHDT and CDR2 as YNNKEL (reference sequence). The CDR3 is made up of 15 amino acids. The junction had 4 bases not matched to a gene; V was cut back by 4 bases and J by 4 bases. The CDR3 here is CASSLSGGPYNEQFF. DNA of the CDR3: TGTGCCAGCAGCCTTAGCGGGGGGCCTTACAATGAGCAGTTCTTC.